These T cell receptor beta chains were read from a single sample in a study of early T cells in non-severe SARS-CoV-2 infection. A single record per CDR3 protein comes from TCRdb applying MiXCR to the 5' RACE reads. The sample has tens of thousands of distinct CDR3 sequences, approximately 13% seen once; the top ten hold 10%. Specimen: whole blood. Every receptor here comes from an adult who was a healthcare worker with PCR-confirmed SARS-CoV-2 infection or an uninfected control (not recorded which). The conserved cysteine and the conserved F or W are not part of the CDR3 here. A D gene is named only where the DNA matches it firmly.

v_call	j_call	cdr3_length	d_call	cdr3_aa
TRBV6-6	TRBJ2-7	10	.	ASGYTLDEQY
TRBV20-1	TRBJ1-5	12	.	SATKAHPNQPQH
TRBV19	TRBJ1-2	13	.	ASSIGVRGSYGYT
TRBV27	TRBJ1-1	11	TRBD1	ASSTTGRPEAF
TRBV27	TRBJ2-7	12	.	ASGGPPQSREQY
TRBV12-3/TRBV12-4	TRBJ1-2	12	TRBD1	ASSGADRNYGYT
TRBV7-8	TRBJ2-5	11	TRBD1	ASSPRTGQTQY
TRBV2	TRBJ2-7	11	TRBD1	ASEGQGAGEQY
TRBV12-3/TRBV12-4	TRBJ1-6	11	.	ASSLGGRQPLH
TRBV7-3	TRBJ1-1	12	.	ASSLQGRGTEAF
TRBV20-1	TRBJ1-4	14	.	SASPSIGATNEKLF
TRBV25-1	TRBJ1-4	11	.	ASRNGRNEKLF
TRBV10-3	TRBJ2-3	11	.	ATMEGDRDTQY
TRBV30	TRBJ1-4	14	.	AWSSSWTAKKEKLF
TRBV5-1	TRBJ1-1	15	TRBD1	ASSEPGQGAGQPEAF
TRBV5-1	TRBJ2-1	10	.	ASSFTENEQF
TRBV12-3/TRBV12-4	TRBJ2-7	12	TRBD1	ASSQGTGAYEQY
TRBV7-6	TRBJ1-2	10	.	ASSNQGKGYT
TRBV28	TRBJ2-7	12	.	ASRDRGGGYEQY
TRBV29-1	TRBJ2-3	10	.	SVEETTDTQY
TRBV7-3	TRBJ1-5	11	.	ASSFGSNQPQH
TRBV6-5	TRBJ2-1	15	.	ASSYSNQPSSYNEQF
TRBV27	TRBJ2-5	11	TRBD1	ASSLAGTGTQY